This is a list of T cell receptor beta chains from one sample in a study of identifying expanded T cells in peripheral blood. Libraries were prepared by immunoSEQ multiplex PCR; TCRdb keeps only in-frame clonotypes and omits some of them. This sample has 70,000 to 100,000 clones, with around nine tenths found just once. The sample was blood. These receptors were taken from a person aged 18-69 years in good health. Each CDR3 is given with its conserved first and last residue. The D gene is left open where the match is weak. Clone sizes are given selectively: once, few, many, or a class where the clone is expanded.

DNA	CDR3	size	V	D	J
TGTGCCAGCTCACCTGACAGTGAAGCTTTCTTT	CASSPDSEAFF	.	TRBV18	.	TRBJ1-1
TGTGCCAGCAGCTCGGAAGACGGCTCCGTAAAAAACATTCAGTACTTC	CASSSEDGSVKNIQYF	once	TRBV5-4	.	TRBJ2-4
TGCGCCAGCAGCTTGATTCTAGCGGGAGGGCCGATCTACGAGCAGTACTTC	CASSLILAGGPIYEQYF	.	TRBV5-1	TRBD2	TRBJ2-7
TGCGCCAGCAGCCAACAGTACGAGCAGTACTTC	CASSQQYEQYF	.	TRBV4-1	.	TRBJ2-7
TGCGCCAGCAGCTTGGTTAGCGGGGAAATCACAGATACGCAGTATTTT	CASSLVSGEITDTQYF	.	TRBV5-1	TRBD2	TRBJ2-3
TGTGCCAGCAGTTACTCGATGGACAGGGTGGACCTCTTC	CASSYSMDRVDLF	medium-sized	TRBV6-5	TRBD1	TRBJ1-2
TGCAGCGCTTGGGTTGGGAGCACAGATACGCAGTATTTT	CSAWVGSTDTQYF	.	TRBV29-1	.	TRBJ2-3
TGTGCCAGCAGTTTTATTGATGAAGCTTTCTTT	CASSFIDEAFF	.	TRBV27	.	TRBJ1-1
TGTGCCAGCAGCCCCATAGCGAGGGAGTCCAATGAGCAGTTCTTC	CASSPIARESNEQFF	.	TRBV7-3	.	TRBJ2-1
TGTGCCTGGGACACAGGGGTCCAGCCCCAGCATTTT	CAWDTGVQPQHF	.	TRBV30	TRBD1	TRBJ1-5
TGTGCCAGCAGCGTAGAGGCAGGGCGATCCTACGAGCAGTACTTC	CASSVEAGRSYEQYF	.	TRBV9	.	TRBJ2-7
TGTGCCAGCAGGAGGGACAGCCAAGAGACCCAGTACTTC	CASRRDSQETQYF	.	TRBV2	TRBD1	TRBJ2-5
TGTGCCAGCATGGGGGCCACGGCAGTTTATGGCTACACCTTC	CASMGATAVYGYTF	.	TRBV7-9	.	TRBJ1-2
TGTGCCAGCTCACCCTCAGGGACAGGTAATAGCAATCAGCCCCAGCATTTT	CASSPSGTGNSNQPQHF	.	TRBV18	TRBD1	TRBJ1-5
TGTGCCAGCAGTCCAAGTGGGGGAAGCACAGATACGCAGTATTTT	CASSPSGGSTDTQYF	.	TRBV6-1	.	TRBJ2-3
TGTGCCAGCAGCTTAGATAACCCCGGGACTAGAGTCTACGAGCAGTACTTC	CASSLDNPGTRVYEQYF	.	TRBV11-2	TRBD2	TRBJ2-7
TGCAGCGTTGAATTAGTAGGGGGCGCGGAGACCCAGTACTTC	CSVELVGGAETQYF	.	TRBV29-1	TRBD1	TRBJ2-5
TGTGCCAGTAGTAATAGCGGGGGTACAGCCTACAATGAGCAGTTCTTC	CASSNSGGTAYNEQFF	.	TRBV19	TRBD2	TRBJ2-1
TGTGCCAGCAGCAAAGAAACTCTAGAACTAGCGGGGGCCTACGAGCAGTACTTC	CASSKETLELAGAYEQYF	.	TRBV21-1	.	TRBJ2-7
TGTGCCAGCAGTCCGGGTGGGGAAGCTTTCTTT	CASSPGGEAFF	.	TRBV25-1	.	TRBJ1-1